The source of this T cell receptor (beta chain) is a study of T cell repertoires in aging, cancer and after chemotherapy. Peripheral blood genomic DNA, not sorted cells or RNA, was the template. Germline assignment: CDR1 MDHEN and CDR2 SYDVKM. V was shortened by 6 bases and J by 0 bases, with 14 bases between the two germline ends. The CDR3 covers 16 residues. Rearranged V-D-J TRB sequences were amplified with a mixed TRB-A/B primer pool. TCRdb re-derived calls from the multiplex PCR reads in MiXCR, one entry per CDR3 protein. The sample carries approximately 10,000 distinct CDR3 sequences, around 40% recorded once. Points on this clonotype: Its target is not known.

General observations from the study: Rebound thymic output was suggested by rising median generation probability during chemotherapy in each cancer cohort. Age-matched healthy donors had significantly more diverse, less clonal blood TCR repertoires than untreated cancer patients.

The sequenced material came from blood. This TCR came from a human donor in good health. V and J are TRBV28 and TRBJ2-2, with D perhaps matching TRBD2 (6 bases). The CDR3 here is CASRPRRDANTGELFF. The CDR3 nucleotides read TGTGCCAGCAGGCCCCGGAGGGACGCGAACACCGGGGAGCTGTTTTTT.